The present T cell receptor beta chain was sequenced within a study of identical twins. General observations from the study: Low generation probability was overrepresented in out-of-frame alpha sequences shared by twins. Not following the same donors, the study drew its conclusions from cross-sectional statistical analysis. Clonotypes of the beta chain that were abundant in cord blood carried fewer insertions (memory repertoires showed none).

A universal primer site was added by template switching, and unique molecular identifiers were carried by the cDNA. A single record per CDR3 protein comes from TCRdb applying MiXCR to the 5' RACE reads. This sample has 570,000 or so distinct CDR3 sequences, with roughly 9.9% found just once. This clonotype was seen ten or more times. Its matching antigen is unknown. One end of the junction varies from germline; a read error may be responsible. The CDR3 runs 13 residues. In germline, CDR1 is ENHRY, CDR2 SYGVKD. The data also belong to a second study, concerning yellow fever vaccine responses in identical twins.

This TCR derives from a woman aged 18-29 years in good health. Input material: PBMCs. The chain joins TRBV10-3 to TRBJ2-7; D remains ambiguous. As DNA, the CDR3 is TGTGCCGTCAGACCCGACTTGACCTACGAGCAGTACTTC. It translates to CAVRPDLTYEQYF.